The present TCR beta chain was sequenced within a study of identical twins. A single record per CDR3 protein comes from TCRdb applying MiXCR to the 5' RACE reads. The sample holds 1.5 million to 2 million distinct CDR3 sequences, around 33% seen once. The table lists this clonotype with a few counts. Sequencing input: cord blood. The clonotype originates from a newborn girl in good health.

CDR3 coding DNA: TGTGCCAGCAGGGCTGGCAGGGGGCGCATCAATGAGCAGTTCTTC. It encodes CASRAGRGRINEQFF. The chain employs TRBV2 and TRBJ2-1; 8 nucleotides align to TRBD1. The germline V gene has CDR1 SNHLY and CDR2 FYNNEI. J lost 6 bases, V lost 6 bases, and 10 bases had no gene match. The CDR3 has 15 residues.